One and the same sample provided the 11 T cell receptor beta chains below, sequenced in a study of OX40 agonist ivuxolimab in advanced cancers. Assay: immunoSEQ multiplex PCR; the TCRdb copy retains only in-frame clones and omits some. The table includes 45,000 or so clones, around 90% detected once. The sequenced sample was CD4+ or CD8+ T cells sorted from blood, obtained in a trial of the OX40 agonist ivuxolimab. These receptors were obtained from an adult with an advanced solid tumor such as melanoma, head and neck, liver or kidney cancer.

This clone was observed once. The V and J genes are TRBV7-8 and TRBJ2-1; tentatively, D is TRBD2 (6 bases). This CDR3 spans 15 amino acids. The V gene lost 5 bases and the J gene lost 6 bases, with 17 bases spanning the gap. Germline V gene sequence: CDR1 SGHVS, CDR2 FQNEAQ. CDR3 sequence reads: CASSQYSGGINEQFF. Here the CDR3 DNA reads TGTGCCAGCAGCCAATATAGCGGCGGGATCAATGAGCAGTTCTTC.

The count of this clone is one. The J gene is TRBJ2-5, the V gene TRBV9; TRBD2 matches at 10 bases. V shed 0 bases, J shed 4 bases, and the junction held 6 bases outside the gene matches. The CDR3 loop spans 16 amino acids. Germline lookup yields CDR1 SGDLS and CDR2 YYNGEE. The CDR3 DNA reads TGTGCCAGCAGCGTAGAGGCTAGCGGGAGTTCAGAGACCCAGTACTTC. Amino acids: CASSVEASGSSETQYF.

V and J are TRBV16 and TRBJ2-1; a weak D match, TRBD2 (5 bases). This CDR3 has 13 amino acids. Between the trimmed V and J ends, which lost 4 bases and 4 bases, there was a span of 8 bases. The germline V gene encodes CDR1 KGHSY and CDR2 FQNENV. This CDR3 is CASSLGLYNEQFF. The CDR3 coding sequence is TGTGCCAGCAGCCTCGGACTTTACAATGAGCAGTTCTTC.

The V call is TRBV25-1, the J call TRBJ1-1, with D uncertain. V was pared by 4 bases and J by 4 bases, with 16 bases between. Per the germline V gene, CDR1 is MGHDK and CDR2 is SYGVNS. This CDR3 spans 15 amino acids. The CDR3 loop is CASSVFGSPSTEAFF. In DNA form, the CDR3 reads TGTGCCAGCAGTGTGTTTGGGTCCCCGTCCACTGAAGCTTTCTTT.

V is TRBV19 and J is TRBJ2-7, with D unclear. Between the trimmed V and J ends, which lost 1 base and 7 bases, there was a span of 14 bases. CDR1 is LNHDA and CDR2 is SQIVND in the germline V gene (reference sequence). The length of the CDR3 is 14 residues. In DNA form, the CDR3 reads TGTGCCAGTAGTATAGTTGCCCCGACTGAAGAGCAGTACTTC. Amino acids: CASSIVAPTEEQYF.

V usage is TRBV5-1 and J usage is TRBJ2-1; 7 bases match TRBD1. With V trimmed by 4 bases and J by 6 bases, 4 bases remained unmatched. There are 13 residues in the CDR3. CDR1 is SGHRS, CDR2 YFSETQ, per germline. CDR3 bases: TGCGCCAGCAGCCCAGACAGGGTCAATGAGCAGTTCTTC. It encodes CASSPDRVNEQFF.

This rearrangement joins TRBV29-1 to TRBJ2-5, with TRBD1 matching 8 bases. The ends lost 3 bases at V and 5 bases at J; junction bases unmatched: 8. In germline, CDR1 is SQVTM, CDR2 ANQGSEA. This CDR3 comprises 14 residues. This CDR3 reads CSVERRGLTETQYF. The CDR3 bases are TGCAGCGTTGAGCGCAGGGGGCTAACCGAGACCCAGTACTTC.

The V call is TRBV5-6, the J call TRBJ2-2, with TRBD2 matching over 7 bases. CDR1 and CDR2 from the germline V gene are SGHDT and YYEEEE. The trim removed 5 bases at V and 5 bases at J, leaving 12 bases unmatched. The CDR3 is 16 residues long. The CDR3 DNA reads TGTGCCAGCAGATTAGGCGGGGGTTGGGGAACCGGGGAGCTGTTTTTT. Protein sequence: CASRLGGGWGTGELFF. Combining the CDR3 with reference TRBV5-6 and TRBJ2-2 gives the whole variable domain DAGVTQSPTHLIKTRGQQVTLRCSPKSGHDTVSWYQQALGQGPQFIFQYYEEEERQRGNFPDRFSGHQFPNYSSELNVNALLLGDSALYLCASRLGGGWGTGELFFGEGSRLTVL.

The J gene is TRBJ1-2, the V gene TRBV29-1; weak D call: TRBD1 (6 bases). CDR3 size: 12 residues. Trimming took off 6 bases at V and 2 bases at J, with 10 bases between the two ends. Germline V gives CDR1 SQVTM, CDR2 ANQGSEA. The CDR3 spells CSVGTLNYGYTF. The CDR3 bases are TGCAGCGTGGGGACACTGAACTATGGCTACACCTTC.

This chain uses TRBV27 with TRBJ1-1; possible D gene TRBD1, 5 bases. CDR1 is MNHEY, CDR2 SMNVEV, per germline (reference sequence). The CDR3 totals 15 residues. V was cut by 4 bases and J by 0 bases, with 12 bases left in between. CDR3 region: CASSYKTALNTEAFF. The CDR3 nucleotides are TGTGCCAGCAGTTATAAGACAGCTCTGAACACTGAAGCTTTCTTT.

This chain connects TRBV29-1 to TRBJ1-2, with TRBD1 identical over 8 bases. This CDR3 contains 14 residues. V shed 4 bases, J shed 2 bases, and the junction held 6 bases outside the gene matches. Germline assignment: CDR1 SQVTM and CDR2 ANQGSEA. The CDR3 DNA follows: TGCAGCGTTGGGTCAGGGGGCATGAACTATGGCTACACCTTC. It specifies CSVGSGGMNYGYTF.